One and the same sample provided the 5 T cell receptor beta chains below, sequenced in a study of OX40 agonist ivuxolimab in advanced cancers. TCRdb's copy holds only in-frame clones and misses some; the assay was immunoSEQ multiplex PCR. The table shows about 9,900 clones, with 70% occurring only once. The sequencing here drew on CD4+ or CD8+ T cells sorted from blood, taken in a trial of the OX40 agonist ivuxolimab. Receptor source: an adult with an advanced solid tumor such as melanoma, head and neck, liver or kidney cancer.

This clone has a handful of counts. The V gene is TRBV7-6, the J gene TRBJ1-5; D unclear. This CDR3 region has 13 residues. Between the trimmed V and J ends, which lost 5 bases and 4 bases, there was a span of 9 bases. Germline V lookup: CDR1 SGHVS, CDR2 FNYEAQ. Here the CDR3 reads CASSQDRNQPQHF. CDR3 DNA: TGTGCCAGCAGCCAGGATAGGAATCAGCCCCAGCATTTT.

This clone is labeled medium-sized. V is TRBV29-1 and J is TRBJ2-7, with 10 bases fitting TRBD1. CDR3 size: 14 residues. Germline V CDR1 and CDR2: SQVTM, ANQGSEA. Trimming removed 4 bases from V and 3 bases from J; junction bases left unmatched: 6. The CDR3 bases are TGCAGCGTTGTATATCGGGACAGGGGCTACGAGCAGTACTTC. As protein: CSVVYRDRGYEQYF.

J is TRBJ2-7 and V is TRBV11-2; 7 nucleotides match TRBD1. V shed 0 bases, J shed 0 bases, and the junction held 5 bases outside the gene matches. Germline loops: CDR1 SGHAT, CDR2 FQNNGV. The CDR3 totals 16 residues. The CDR3, as DNA: TGTGCCAGCAGCTTAGAAGGGGGCCCTCTCTCCTACGAGCAGTACTTC. This gives the protein CASSLEGGPLSYEQYF.

The genes are TRBV19 and TRBJ2-6; D ambiguous. The CDR3 loop spans 15 amino acids. Germline V lookup: CDR1 LNHDA, CDR2 SQIVND (reference sequence). V lost 1 base to trimming and J lost 0 bases, with 4 bases between them. The CDR3 nucleotides are TGTGCCAGTAGTATAGGGCTCTCTGGGGCCAACGTCCTGACTTTC. Translating it yields CASSIGLSGANVLTF.

This chain joins TRBV7-6 and TRBJ2-3; 10 positions agree with TRBD2. CDR1 and CDR2 (germline): SGHVS, FNYEAQ. This CDR3 has 15 amino acids. The trim removed 2 bases at V and 5 bases at J, leaving 4 bases unmatched. The CDR3 DNA reads TGTGCCAGCAGCTTAACTCAGCGGGAGGGAGATACGCAGTATTTT. Translation gives CASSLTQREGDTQYF.